These T cell receptor beta chains were read from a single sample in a study of T cell repertoires in ileal Crohn's disease. The method was immunoSEQ multiplex PCR; TCRdb's version includes in-frame clones alone and lacks a portion of them. The repertoire holds approximately 27,000 clones, with about 81% as singletons. Sequencing was done on a sample of ileal tissue. The receptors come from an adult with Crohn's disease. Each CDR3 is given with its conserved first and last residue. Fields, in order: V gene, J gene, clone size, D gene, CDR3 DNA, CDR3 protein. A D gene is named only where the DNA matches it firmly. Rows give clone size only sometimes, using once, few, many, or a class for an expanded clone.

V gene: TRBV5-1; J gene: TRBJ2-3; clone size: .; D gene: TRBD1; CDR3 DNA: TGCGCCAGCAGCTTGTTCCCCGGTCTGGCAGGGGGAATCCCTAGCACAGATACGCAGTATTTT; CDR3 protein: CASSLFPGLAGGIPSTDTQYF
V gene: TRBV7-2; J gene: TRBJ2-7; clone size: few; D gene: .; CDR3 DNA: TGTGCCAGCAGCGGGGGGGCAGGCCCTTACGAGCAGTACTTC; CDR3 protein: CASSGGAGPYEQYF
V gene: TRBV5-8; J gene: TRBJ1-2; clone size: .; D gene: .; CDR3 DNA: TGTGCCAGCAGCTCGACTCAGGGAATCTATGGCTACACCTTC; CDR3 protein: CASSSTQGIYGYTF
V gene: TRBV14; J gene: TRBJ1-1; clone size: .; D gene: TRBD1; CDR3 DNA: TGTGCCAGCAGCCCACGGGGACAGGGAGGCACTGAAGCTTTCTTT; CDR3 protein: CASSPRGQGGTEAFF
V gene: TRBV5-1; J gene: TRBJ2-2; clone size: .; D gene: TRBD2; CDR3 DNA: TGCGCCAGCAGCTTGGAATGGGCTAGCGGGGCAAAAGATACCGGGGAGCTGTTTTTT; CDR3 protein: CASSLEWASGAKDTGELFF
V gene: TRBV13; J gene: TRBJ2-7; clone size: .; D gene: .; CDR3 DNA: TGTGCCAGCAGCTTAGTGCGAAACGAGCAGTACTTC; CDR3 protein: CASSLVRNEQYF
V gene: TRBV11-1; J gene: TRBJ2-4; clone size: few; D gene: .; CDR3 DNA: TGTGCCAGCAGCGGACAGCTACTAGCCAAAAACATTCAGTACTTC; CDR3 protein: CASSGQLLAKNIQYF
V gene: TRBV6-5; J gene: TRBJ2-3; clone size: .; D gene: .; CDR3 DNA: TGTGCCAGCAGTTTCCGATATACTAGCTCTGAAGATACGCAGTATTTT; CDR3 protein: CASSFRYTSSEDTQYF
V gene: TRBV5-1; J gene: TRBJ2-2; clone size: .; D gene: .; CDR3 DNA: TGCGCCAGCTTTCGATGGCAACAGGGCCGCACCGGGGAGCTGTTTTTT; CDR3 protein: CASFRWQQGRTGELFF
V gene: TRBV29-1; J gene: TRBJ2-7; clone size: once; D gene: TRBD1; CDR3 DNA: TGCAGCGTTGGAGGGCCATCTAGACAGGGGGCGAAATACGAGCAGTACTTC; CDR3 protein: CSVGGPSRQGAKYEQYF
V gene: TRBV5-1; J gene: TRBJ1-2; clone size: .; D gene: .; CDR3 DNA: TGCGCCAGCAGCTTCGGGGGAGGCTATGGCTACACCTTC; CDR3 protein: CASSFGGGYGYTF
V gene: TRBV6-4; J gene: TRBJ1-1; clone size: .; D gene: .; CDR3 DNA: TGTGCCAGCAGTGCTTTCAGGAACACTGAAGCTTTCTTT; CDR3 protein: CASSAFRNTEAFF
V gene: TRBV5-1; J gene: TRBJ2-3; clone size: few; D gene: TRBD2; CDR3 DNA: TGCGCCAGCAGCTTGGACCTAGCGGGGCTAGATACGCAGTATTTT; CDR3 protein: CASSLDLAGLDTQYF
V gene: TRBV19; J gene: TRBJ1-2; clone size: .; D gene: TRBD1; CDR3 DNA: TGTGCCAGTAGTCAGAATCCGCGGGACAGGGAGGACTATGGCTACACCTTC; CDR3 protein: CASSQNPRDREDYGYTF
V gene: TRBV11-2; J gene: TRBJ1-1; clone size: .; D gene: .; CDR3 DNA: TGTGCCAGCAGCTTAAACATACTGGGGGGTGAAGCTTTCTTT; CDR3 protein: CASSLNILGGEAFF
V gene: TRBV4-1; J gene: TRBJ2-2; clone size: .; D gene: TRBD1; CDR3 DNA: TGCGCCAGCAGCCAAGGTTTTTTACGGAGGACAGGCGGAACCGGGGAGCTGTTTTTT; CDR3 protein: CASSQGFLRRTGGTGELFF
V gene: TRBV6-1; J gene: TRBJ2-1; clone size: .; D gene: TRBD2; CDR3 DNA: TGTGCCAGCAGTTCCGGGACTAGCGGTAACAATGAGCAGTTCTTC; CDR3 protein: CASSSGTSGNNEQFF
V gene: TRBV5-4; J gene: TRBJ2-3; clone size: .; D gene: TRBD1; CDR3 DNA: TGTGCCAGCAGCCAGGGACAGACCACACATACGCAGTATTTT; CDR3 protein: CASSQGQTTHTQYF
V gene: TRBV29-1; J gene: TRBJ2-7; clone size: .; D gene: TRBD2; CDR3 DNA: TGCAGCGTTGGGGGAGGGGTTCAAAGCGAGCAGTACTTC; CDR3 protein: CSVGGGVQSEQYF
V gene: TRBV19; J gene: TRBJ2-1; clone size: .; D gene: .; CDR3 DNA: TGTGCCAGTAGTATTAGCAGGGATAATGAGCAGTTCTTC; CDR3 protein: CASSISRDNEQFF
V gene: TRBV14; J gene: TRBJ2-7; clone size: .; D gene: .; CDR3 DNA: TGTGCCAGCAGCCAAGATTTCGACAGAAGATACGAGCAGTACTTC; CDR3 protein: CASSQDFDRRYEQYF
V gene: TRBV6-1; J gene: TRBJ1-5; clone size: .; D gene: .; CDR3 DNA: TGTGCCAGCAGTGAAGCCCCATCCCCCTATAGCAATCAGCCCCAGCATTTT; CDR3 protein: CASSEAPSPYSNQPQHF
V gene: TRBV6-5; J gene: TRBJ2-7; clone size: .; D gene: TRBD1; CDR3 DNA: TGTGCCAGCAGTTACTCTCAGGGACAGGGGCTGGAGCAGTGCTTC; CDR3 protein: CASSYSQGQGLEQCF
V gene: TRBV5-4; J gene: TRBJ2-5; clone size: .; D gene: .; CDR3 DNA: TGTGCCAGCAGCTTTAAAACCCATGGAGCGTTTATGGAGACCCAGTACTTC; CDR3 protein: CASSFKTHGAFMETQYF
V gene: TRBV19; J gene: TRBJ1-6; clone size: .; D gene: TRBD1; CDR3 DNA: TGTGCCAGTAGCCCGAGGACAGGCGTAGTTCCCTCACCCCTCCACTTT; CDR3 protein: CASSPRTGVVPSPLHF
V gene: TRBV19; J gene: TRBJ2-5; clone size: .; D gene: .; CDR3 DNA: TGTGCCAGTAGTATCCAGGTCAGCGAGACCCAGTACTTC; CDR3 protein: CASSIQVSETQYF